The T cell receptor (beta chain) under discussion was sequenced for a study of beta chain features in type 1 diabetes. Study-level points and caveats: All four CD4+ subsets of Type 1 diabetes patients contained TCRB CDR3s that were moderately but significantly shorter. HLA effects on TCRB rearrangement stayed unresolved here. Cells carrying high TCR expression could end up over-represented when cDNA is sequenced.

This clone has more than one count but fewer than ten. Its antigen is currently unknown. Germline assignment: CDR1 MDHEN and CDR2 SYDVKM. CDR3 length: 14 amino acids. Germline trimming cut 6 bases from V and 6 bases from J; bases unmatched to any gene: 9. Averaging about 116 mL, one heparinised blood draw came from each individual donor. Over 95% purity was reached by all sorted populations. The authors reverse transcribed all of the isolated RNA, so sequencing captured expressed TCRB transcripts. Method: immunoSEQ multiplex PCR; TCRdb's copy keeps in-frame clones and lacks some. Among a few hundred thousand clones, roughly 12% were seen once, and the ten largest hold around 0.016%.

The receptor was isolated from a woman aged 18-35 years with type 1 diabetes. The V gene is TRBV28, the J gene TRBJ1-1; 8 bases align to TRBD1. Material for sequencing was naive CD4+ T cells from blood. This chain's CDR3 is CASRKDDRGAEAFF. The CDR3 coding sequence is TGTGCCAGCAGGAAAGACGACAGGGGTGCTGAAGCTTTCTTT.